The TCR beta chain described here comes from a study of cytomegalovirus exposure and HLA in healthy donors. Trimming took off 0 bases at V and 3 bases at J, with 9 bases between the two ends. The CDR3 length is 14 residues. From germline, CDR1 is SGDLS and CDR2 YYNGEE. Findings and caveats of the study: Cytomegalovirus-associated TCR beta chains were listed, numbering approximately 150. In vitro confirmation showed three CMV-associated chains to be CMV antigen specific.

Sequenced by immunoSEQ multiplex PCR; TCRdb stores in-frame clones only, minus some. This sample has approximately 62,000 clones, with just over 90% found just once. Concerning this clone: The target antigen is unknown.

The chain combines TRBV9 with TRBJ2-5; D is possibly TRBD1 (6 bases). Material for sequencing was PBMCs. This clonotype was obtained from a woman in her late teens or twenties in good health and CMV-seronegative. The CDR3 DNA follows: TGTGCCAGCAGCGTAGGGCCAGGGGAAGAGACCCAGTACTTC. It yields the protein CASSVGPGEETQYF.